This is a list of T cell receptor beta chains from one sample in a study of cytomegalovirus exposure and HLA in healthy donors. Assay: immunoSEQ multiplex PCR; the TCRdb copy retains only in-frame clones and omits some. The sample contains 100,000 or so clones, about 72% of which appear only once. Input material: PBMCs. These receptor sequences come from a man in his thirties or forties in good health and CMV-seronegative. Both conserved end residues are part of each CDR3. D genes are given only for firm matches. Only part of the rows carry a size: once, few, many, or a class if the clone is expanded.

>once|TRBD1|TRBV5-4|TRBJ1-4
CASSLKGASEKLFF
TGTGCCAGCAGCTTGAAGGGGGCCAGCGAAAAACTGTTTTTT
>once|NA|TRBV5-4|TRBJ2-7
CASSLEARDYEQYF
TGTGCCAGCAGCTTGGAGGCTCGGGATTACGAGCAGTACTTC
>NA|NA|TRBV4-3|TRBJ1-2
CASYRHGWPSGYTF
TGCGCCAGCTATAGACACGGTTGGCCCTCGGGCTACACCTTC
>few|TRBD1|TRBV7-3|TRBJ1-2
CASGSTGREGRGYTF
TGTGCCAGCGGGTCGACAGGGCGGGAGGGTAGAGGCTACACCTTC
>NA|NA|TRBV5-1|TRBJ1-3
CASEQGNGGNTIYF
TGCGCCAGCGAACAGGGTAATGGTGGAAACACCATATATTTT
>NA|TRBD2|TRBV5-1|TRBJ2-3
CASSFSGTGTDTQYF
TGCGCCAGCAGCTTTAGCGGGACCGGCACAGATACGCAGTATTTT
>once|NA|TRBV5-1|TRBJ1-1
CASSLVTPSTEAFF
TGCGCCAGCAGCTTGGTCACTCCTAGTACTGAAGCTTTCTTT
>NA|NA|TRBV27|TRBJ2-1
CASRRGINEQFF
TGTGCCAGCAGACGAGGCATCAATGAGCAGTTCTTC
>NA|TRBD2|TRBV27|TRBJ2-1
CASSFSGGSYNEQFF
TGTGCCAGCAGTTTTTCGGGAGGCTCCTACAATGAGCAGTTCTTC
>NA|TRBD1|TRBV6-4|TRBJ1-6
CASSESTGGNSPLHF
TGTGCCAGCAGTGAGTCGACAGGGGGGAATTCACCCCTCCACTTT
>NA|NA|TRBV18|TRBJ2-5
CASSPPVTGEETQYF
TGTGCCAGCTCACCACCCGTTACGGGGGAAGAGACCCAGTACTTC
>NA|NA|TRBV7-8|TRBJ1-2
CASSLSQGNSFTIRGYTF
TGTGCCAGCAGCTTATCACAGGGCAATAGCTTTACCATTCGTGGCTACACCTTC
>NA|NA|TRBV5-4|TRBJ2-7
CASSLPGDYEQYF
TGTGCCAGCAGCTTGCCCGGGGACTACGAGCAGTACTTC
>NA|NA|TRBV5-6|TRBJ1-3
CASSFSIGTIYF
TGTGCCAGCAGCTTCTCGATCGGCACCATATATTTT
>few|TRBD1|TRBV18|TRBJ1-2
CASSPSGTGNYGYTF
TGTGCCAGCTCACCCTCCGGGACAGGGAACTATGGCTACACCTTC
>NA|TRBD1|TRBV6-5|TRBJ2-7
CASSWIRDRGHTEQYF
TGTGCCAGCAGTTGGATCCGGGACAGGGGGCATACCGAGCAGTACTTC
>NA|NA|TRBV7-9|TRBJ2-7
CASGDRRSYEQYF
TGTGCCAGCGGTGACAGGAGATCCTACGAGCAGTACTTC
>few|NA|TRBV7-9|TRBJ1-5
CASSLERGPDQPQHF
TGTGCCAGCAGCTTAGAAAGAGGGCCGGATCAGCCCCAGCATTTT
>NA|NA|TRBV7-9|TRBJ1-2
CASSLAGTGFGYTF
TGTGCCAGCAGCTTAGCGGGAACAGGGTTTGGCTACACCTTC
>once|TRBD2|TRBV9|TRBJ2-1
CASSANSGRLSEQFF
TGTGCCAGCAGCGCCAATAGCGGGAGATTGTCTGAGCAGTTCTTC
>NA|TRBD1|TRBV4-3|TRBJ1-6
CASSHAADRLDSPLHF
TGCGCCAGCAGCCACGCCGCGGACAGGCTCGATTCACCCCTCCACTTT
>NA|NA|TRBV10-3|TRBJ2-7
CAISEPGGRGEQYF
TGTGCCATCAGCGAGCCGGGGGGCCGGGGAGAGCAGTACTTC
>NA|TRBD1|TRBV28|TRBJ1-1
CASTLGQGNPEAFF
TGTGCCAGCACTCTGGGACAGGGGAACCCTGAAGCTTTCTTT
>NA|TRBD1|TRBV27|TRBJ1-2
CASSPQPGQGDYGYTF
TGTGCCAGCAGTCCACAACCGGGACAGGGGGACTATGGCTACACCTTC
>NA|NA|TRBV5-1|TRBJ1-2
CASSSSLSRGNYGYTF
TGCGCCAGCAGCTCAAGTCTCTCCCGGGGGAACTATGGCTACACCTTC
>NA|TRBD1|TRBV6-6|TRBJ2-2
CASRPGTGETGELFF
TGTGCCAGCAGGCCCGGGACAGGGGAAACCGGGGAGCTGTTTTTT
>NA|NA|TRBV7-9|TRBJ2-5
CASSSSGFETQYF
TGTGCCAGCAGCTCGTCCGGGTTCGAGACCCAGTACTTC
>NA|TRBD1|TRBV28|TRBJ1-5
CASSQNTWTGGSNQPQHF
TGTGCCAGCAGTCAGAATACATGGACAGGGGGCTCTAATCAGCCCCAGCATTTT
>NA|NA|TRBV5-1|TRBJ2-3
CASSFLSRGADTQYF
TGCGCCAGCAGCTTCCTCTCCAGGGGGGCAGATACGCAGTATTTT
>NA|TRBD1|TRBV19|TRBJ1-1
CASSAGQGNTEAFF
TGTGCCAGTAGTGCCGGACAGGGGAACACTGAAGCTTTCTTT
>NA|TRBD1|TRBV27|TRBJ1-2
CASSLSGTGPIETF
TGTGCCAGCAGTTTATCGGGGACAGGGCCCATTGAGACCTTC
>NA|TRBD1|TRBV19|TRBJ2-5
CASSTLKQGARETQYF
TGTGCCAGTAGTACGTTGAAACAGGGGGCGCGGGAGACCCAGTACTTC
>NA|TRBD2|TRBV14|TRBJ2-2
CASSQDGGRNTGELFF
TGTGCCAGCAGCCAAGACGGCGGGAGAAACACCGGGGAGCTGTTTTTT
>few|TRBD1|TRBV2|TRBJ2-5
CASSGSTGSETQYF
TGTGCCAGCAGTGGCTCGACAGGGTCAGAGACCCAGTACTTC
>few|TRBD2|TRBV28|TRBJ2-7
CASSPTPSGSYEQYF
TGTGCCAGCAGCCCGACCCCTAGCGGCTCCTACGAGCAGTACTTC
>NA|TRBD1|TRBV7-8|TRBJ2-7
CASSLGTGSYEQYF
TGTGCCAGCAGCTTAGGGACAGGATCCTACGAGCAGTACTTC
>NA|NA|TRBV28|TRBJ2-2
CASSLPGREAGELFF
TGTGCCAGCAGTCTCCCCGGCAGGGAAGCCGGGGAGCTGTTTTTT
>NA|NA|TRBV7-3|TRBJ2-1
CASSPLPPPVGVNEQFF
TGTGCCAGCAGCCCTCTTCCCCCGCCTGTCGGGGTTAATGAGCAGTTCTTC
>NA|TRBD1|TRBV6-5|TRBJ2-2
CASSYKGAPNTGELFF
TGTGCCAGCAGTTACAAGGGGGCTCCGAACACCGGGGAGCTGTTTTTT
>NA|TRBD2|TRBV5-4|TRBJ2-3
CASSAQLAGSTDTQYF
TGTGCCAGCAGCGCCCAACTAGCGGGGAGCACAGATACGCAGTATTTT
>NA|TRBD2|TRBV30|TRBJ2-1
CAWMALAGGPPYNEQFF
TGTGCCTGGATGGCCCTAGCGGGGGGGCCGCCTTACAATGAGCAGTTCTTC
>NA|TRBD1|TRBV7-2|TRBJ2-7
CASSLVRGQTHEQYF
TGTGCCAGCAGCTTAGTAAGGGGGCAAACCCACGAGCAGTACTTC
>NA|NA|TRBV4-1|TRBJ1-1
CASTTTLNTEAFF
TGCGCCAGCACCACAACATTGAACACTGAAGCTTTCTTT
>NA|TRBD2|TRBV5-1|TRBJ2-7
CASSFSSGGAYEQYF
TGCGCCAGCAGCTTTTCTAGCGGGGGGGCCTACGAGCAGTACTTC
>NA|NA|TRBV30|TRBJ1-2
CAWSVQAGNGYTF
TGTGCCTGGAGTGTACAGGCCGGAAATGGCTACACCTTC
>NA|NA|TRBV5-1|TRBJ2-3
CASSESQDTQYF
TGCGCCAGCAGCGAATCCCAGGATACGCAGTATTTT
>few|TRBD1|TRBV4-1|TRBJ2-7
CASSQELTGMGYEQYF
TGCGCCAGCAGCCAGGAATTGACAGGGATGGGATACGAGCAGTACTTC
>NA|TRBD1|TRBV25-1|TRBJ1-4
CASSEGRGHEKLFF
TGTGCCAGCAGTGAAGGCAGGGGGCACGAAAAACTGTTTTTT
>NA|NA|TRBV9|TRBJ1-4
CASSVGRGNEKLFF
TGTGCCAGCAGCGTAGGTAGGGGGAATGAAAAACTGTTTTTT
>NA|NA|TRBV19|TRBJ1-5
CASSRGSGTRARNQPQHF
TGTGCCAGTAGTAGGGGGTCTGGGACTCGCGCCCGCAATCAGCCCCAGCATTTT
>NA|TRBD1|TRBV7-9|TRBJ1-2
CASSPSRDRRPFNYGYTF
TGTGCCAGCAGCCCATCCCGGGACAGGAGACCTTTTAACTATGGCTACACCTTC
>NA|NA|TRBV28|TRBJ1-4
CASSFGGPVSLGKLFF
TGTGCCAGCAGTTTCGGCGGGCCTGTTAGTTTAGGGAAACTGTTTTTT
>NA|TRBD1|TRBV7-2|TRBJ2-7
CASSAVRDRASYEQYF
TGTGCCAGCAGCGCAGTCCGGGACAGGGCCTCCTACGAGCAGTACTTC
>NA|NA|TRBV5-5|TRBJ2-5
CASLRGVTAQETQYF
TGTGCCAGCCTCCGGGGAGTCACCGCACAAGAGACCCAGTACTTC